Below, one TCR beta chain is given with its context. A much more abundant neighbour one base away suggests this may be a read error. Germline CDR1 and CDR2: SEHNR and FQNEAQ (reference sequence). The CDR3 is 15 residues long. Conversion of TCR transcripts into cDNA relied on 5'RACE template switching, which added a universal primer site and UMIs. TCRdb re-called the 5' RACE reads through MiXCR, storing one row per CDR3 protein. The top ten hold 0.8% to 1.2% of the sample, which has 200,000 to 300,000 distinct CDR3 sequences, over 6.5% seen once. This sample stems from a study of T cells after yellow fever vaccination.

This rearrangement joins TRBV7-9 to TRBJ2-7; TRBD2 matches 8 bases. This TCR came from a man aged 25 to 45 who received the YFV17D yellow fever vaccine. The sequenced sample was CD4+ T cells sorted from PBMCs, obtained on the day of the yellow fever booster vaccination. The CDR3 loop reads CASSFSGMGDYERYF. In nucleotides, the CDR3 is TGTGCCAGCAGCTTTAGCGGGATGGGGGACTACGAGCGGTACTTC.